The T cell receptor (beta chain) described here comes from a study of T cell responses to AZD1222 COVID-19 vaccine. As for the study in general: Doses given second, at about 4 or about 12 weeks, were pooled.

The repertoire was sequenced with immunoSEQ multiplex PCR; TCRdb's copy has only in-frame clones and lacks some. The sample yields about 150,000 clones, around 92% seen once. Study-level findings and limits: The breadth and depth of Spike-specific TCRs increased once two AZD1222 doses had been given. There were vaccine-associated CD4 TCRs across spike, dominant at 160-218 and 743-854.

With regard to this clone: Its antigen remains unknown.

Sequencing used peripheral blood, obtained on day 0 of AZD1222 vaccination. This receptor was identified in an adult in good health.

The CDR3 here is CSVEDLAGGTEAFF. CDR3 bases: TGCAGCGTTGAAGATCTGGCAGGGGGCACTGAAGCTTTCTTT. The chain is built from TRBV29-1 and TRBJ1-1, with TRBD1 identical over 7 bases. The J segment lost 4 bases and the V segment lost 0 bases, leaving 5 bases of the junction unmatched. CDR1 is SQVTM and CDR2 is ANQGSEA in the germline V gene. There are 14 residues in the CDR3.